This TCR beta chain was observed in a study of monozygotic twins with cystic fibrosis. CDR1 and CDR2 from the germline V gene are DFQATT and SNEGSKA (reference sequence). The CDR3 is 9 residues long. V was clipped by 8 bases and J by 11 bases, with 12 bases between them. Here immunoSEQ multiplex PCR was the method, and the copy in TCRdb shows in-frame clones only, minus some. This table holds around 20,000 clones, 91% found once. The sequenced material came from blood. The receptor was derived from a girl aged 2-15 years with cystic fibrosis. The V call is TRBV20-1, the J call TRBJ1-1; D gene uncertain. The CDR3 DNA reads TGCAGTCTAGCGCTGGGGGCTTTCTTT. The encoded protein is CSLALGAFF.